This T cell receptor (beta chain) derives from a study of T cells in Graves' hyperthyroidism and ophthalmopathy. Study observations and caveats: Most thyroid clonotypes with frequency above 0.001 were detected in blood.

RNA transcripts gave rise to amplified TCR beta CDR3 regions. The HTBI set primed first-round TCR CDR3 RT-PCR. TCRdb used MiXCR to reprocess the multiplex PCR reads, holding one entry per CDR3 protein. The sample lists some 500,000 distinct CDR3 sequences, about 15% occurring once. This clonotype was recorded a few times. Its target is not known. Extraction of PBMCs used roughly 9.4 ml of fresh peripheral blood. The CDR3 has 16 residues. V was trimmed by 0 bases and J by 5 bases, leaving 15 bases between them. Per the germline V gene, CDR1 is ENHRY and CDR2 is SYGVKD. The receptor was isolated from a woman aged 25 to 39 with Graves' ophthalmopathy. Sequenced material: blood. The chain links TRBV10-3 to TRBJ2-3; D is possibly TRBD1 (5 bases). CDR3 in amino acids: CAISESGSQRGDTQYF. CDR3 nucleotide sequence: TGTGCCATCAGTGAGTCGGGTAGCCAAAGGGGAGATACGCAGTATTTT.